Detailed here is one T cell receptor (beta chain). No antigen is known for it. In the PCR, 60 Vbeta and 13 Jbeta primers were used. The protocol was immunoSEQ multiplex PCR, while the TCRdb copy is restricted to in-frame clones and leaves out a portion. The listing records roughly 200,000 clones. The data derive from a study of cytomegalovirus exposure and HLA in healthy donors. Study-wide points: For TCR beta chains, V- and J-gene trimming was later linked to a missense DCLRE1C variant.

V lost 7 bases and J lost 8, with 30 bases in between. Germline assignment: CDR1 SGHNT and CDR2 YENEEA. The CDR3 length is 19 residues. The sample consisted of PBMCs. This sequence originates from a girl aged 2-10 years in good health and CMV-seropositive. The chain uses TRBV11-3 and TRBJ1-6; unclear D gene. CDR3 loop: CASTIETAPIIPEDSPLHF. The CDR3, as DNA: TGTGCCAGCACCATAGAAACCGCCCCGATAATCCCCGAGGATTCACCCCTCCACTTT.